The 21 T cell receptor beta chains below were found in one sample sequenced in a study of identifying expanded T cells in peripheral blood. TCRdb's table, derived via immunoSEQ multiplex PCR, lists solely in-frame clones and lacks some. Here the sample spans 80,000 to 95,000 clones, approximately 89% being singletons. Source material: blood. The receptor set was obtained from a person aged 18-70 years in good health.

The DNA for the CDR3 is TGTGCCAGCAGTGGAGGGGCGGACGGGGCCAACGTCCTGACTTTC. This sequence encodes CASSGGADGANVLTF. The chain combines TRBV6-4 with TRBJ2-6; D could derive from TRBD1 or TRBD2 (5 bases each). The V end lost 4 bases, the J end lost 4 bases, and 11 bases lay between the germline ends. This CDR3 region has 15 residues. Looked up from germline, CDR1 is MRHNA and CDR2 is SNTAGT.

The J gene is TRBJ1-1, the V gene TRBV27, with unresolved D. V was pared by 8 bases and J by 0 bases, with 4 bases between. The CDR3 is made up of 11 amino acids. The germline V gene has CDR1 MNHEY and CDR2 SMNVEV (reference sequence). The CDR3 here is CASRLNTEAFF. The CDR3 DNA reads TGTGCCAGCCGGCTGAACACTGAAGCTTTCTTT.

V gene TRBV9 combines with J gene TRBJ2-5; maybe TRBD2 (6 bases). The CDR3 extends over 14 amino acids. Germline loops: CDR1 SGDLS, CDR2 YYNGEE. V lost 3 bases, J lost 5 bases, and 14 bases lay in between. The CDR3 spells CASSGGTSGETQYF. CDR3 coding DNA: TGTGCCAGCAGCGGCGGGACGAGTGGGGAGACCCAGTACTTC.

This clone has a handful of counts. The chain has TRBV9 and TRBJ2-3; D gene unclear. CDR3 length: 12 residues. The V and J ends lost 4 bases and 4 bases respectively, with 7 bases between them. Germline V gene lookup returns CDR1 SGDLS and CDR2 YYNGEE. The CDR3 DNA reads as TGTGCCAGCAGCACGTACCCAGATACGCAGTATTTT. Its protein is CASSTYPDTQYF.

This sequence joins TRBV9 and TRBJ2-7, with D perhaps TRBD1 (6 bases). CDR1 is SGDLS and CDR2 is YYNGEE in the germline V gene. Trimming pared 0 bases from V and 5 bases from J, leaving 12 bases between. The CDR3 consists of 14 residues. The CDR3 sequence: CASSVGAGVDEQYF. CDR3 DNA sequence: TGTGCCAGCAGCGTAGGGGCAGGGGTGGACGAGCAGTACTTC.

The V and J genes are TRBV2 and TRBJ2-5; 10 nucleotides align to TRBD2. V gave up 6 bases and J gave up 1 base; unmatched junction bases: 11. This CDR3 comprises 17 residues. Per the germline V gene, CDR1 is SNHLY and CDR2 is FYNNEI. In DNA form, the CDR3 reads TGTGCCAGCAGCTTTGGAGGTACTAGCGGGGCCCAAGAGACCCAGTACTTC. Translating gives CASSFGGTSGAQETQYF.

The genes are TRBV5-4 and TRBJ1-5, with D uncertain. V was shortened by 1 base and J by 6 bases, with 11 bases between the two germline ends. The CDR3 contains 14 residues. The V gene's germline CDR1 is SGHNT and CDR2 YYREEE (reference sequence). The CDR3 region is CASSLWLSGQPQHF. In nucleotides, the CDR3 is TGTGCCAGCAGCTTGTGGCTTTCGGGTCAGCCCCAGCATTTT.

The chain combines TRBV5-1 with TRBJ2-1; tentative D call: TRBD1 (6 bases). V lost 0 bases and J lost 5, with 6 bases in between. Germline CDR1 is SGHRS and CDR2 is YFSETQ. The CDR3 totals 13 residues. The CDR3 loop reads CASSLGQDNEQFF. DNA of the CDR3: TGCGCCAGCAGCTTGGGACAGGACAATGAGCAGTTCTTC.

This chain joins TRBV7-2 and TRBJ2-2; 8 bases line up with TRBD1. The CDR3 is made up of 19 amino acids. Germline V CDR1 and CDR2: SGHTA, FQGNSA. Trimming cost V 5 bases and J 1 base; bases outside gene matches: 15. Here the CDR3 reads CASSKGQGKAYQNTGELFF. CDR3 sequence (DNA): TGTGCCAGCAGCAAAGGACAGGGTAAAGCTTACCAGAACACCGGGGAGCTGTTTTTT.

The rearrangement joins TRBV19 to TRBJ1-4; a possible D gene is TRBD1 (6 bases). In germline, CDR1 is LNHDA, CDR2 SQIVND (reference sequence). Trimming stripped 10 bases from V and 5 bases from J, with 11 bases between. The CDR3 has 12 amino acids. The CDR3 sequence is CATQGRNEKLFF. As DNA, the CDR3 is TGTGCCACTCAGGGGAGAAATGAAAAACTGTTTTTT.

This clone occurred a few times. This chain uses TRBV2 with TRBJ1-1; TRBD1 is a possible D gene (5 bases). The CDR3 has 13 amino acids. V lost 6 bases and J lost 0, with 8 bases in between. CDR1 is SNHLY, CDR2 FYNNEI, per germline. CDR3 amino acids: CASRLGVNTEAFF. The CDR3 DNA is TGTGCCAGCAGGTTAGGGGTGAACACTGAAGCTTTCTTT.

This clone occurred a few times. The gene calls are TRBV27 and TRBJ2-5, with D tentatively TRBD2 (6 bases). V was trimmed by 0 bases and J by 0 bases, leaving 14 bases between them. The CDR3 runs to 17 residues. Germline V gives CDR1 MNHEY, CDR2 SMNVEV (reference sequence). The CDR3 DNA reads TGTGCCAGCAGTTTATCTCCGCCGGGGGAGGACCAAGAGACCCAGTACTTC. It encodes CASSLSPPGEDQETQYF.

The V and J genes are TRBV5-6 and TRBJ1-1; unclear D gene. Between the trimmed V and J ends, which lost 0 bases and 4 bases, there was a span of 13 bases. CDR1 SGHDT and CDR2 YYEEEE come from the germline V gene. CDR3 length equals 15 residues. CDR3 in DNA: TGTGCCAGCAGCTTGGTCGACCGGGGAGGCACTGAAGCTTTCTTT. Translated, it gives CASSLVDRGGTEAFF.

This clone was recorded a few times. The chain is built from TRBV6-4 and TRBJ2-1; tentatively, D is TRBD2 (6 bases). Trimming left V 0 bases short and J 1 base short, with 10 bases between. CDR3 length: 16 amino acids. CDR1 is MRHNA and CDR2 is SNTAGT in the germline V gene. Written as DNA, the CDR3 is TGTGCCAGCAGTGACTCGTCGGAGGGGTCCTACAATGAGCAGTTCTTC. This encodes CASSDSSEGSYNEQFF.

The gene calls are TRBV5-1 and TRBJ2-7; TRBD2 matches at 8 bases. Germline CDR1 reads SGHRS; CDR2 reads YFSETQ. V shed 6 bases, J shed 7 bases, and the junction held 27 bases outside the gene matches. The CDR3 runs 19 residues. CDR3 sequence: CASTSRGSGDPLVPGEQYF. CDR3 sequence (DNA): TGCGCCAGCACCTCCCGCGGTAGCGGGGACCCCCTGGTTCCGGGGGAGCAGTACTTC.

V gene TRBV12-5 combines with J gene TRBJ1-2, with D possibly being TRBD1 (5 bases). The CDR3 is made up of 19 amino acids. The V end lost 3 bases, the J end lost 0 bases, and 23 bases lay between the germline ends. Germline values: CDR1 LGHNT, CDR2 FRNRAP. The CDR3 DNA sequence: TGTGCTAGTGGTTTCCAGATACCGGGACTGGGGATGTCTAACTATGGCTACACCTTC. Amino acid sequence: CASGFQIPGLGMSNYGYTF.

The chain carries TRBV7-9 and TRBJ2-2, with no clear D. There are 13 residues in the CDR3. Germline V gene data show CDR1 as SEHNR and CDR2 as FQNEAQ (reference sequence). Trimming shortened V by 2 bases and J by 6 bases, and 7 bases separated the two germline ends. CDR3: CASSLNDPGELFF. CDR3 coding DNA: TGTGCCAGCAGCTTAAACGACCCCGGGGAGCTGTTTTTT. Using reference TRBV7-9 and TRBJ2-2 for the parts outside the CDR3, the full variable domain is DTGVSQNPRHKITKRGQNVTFRCDPISEHNRLYWYRQTLGQGPEFLTYFQNEAQLEKSRLLSDRFSAERPKGSFSTLEIQRTEQGDSAMYLCASSLNDPGELFFGEGSRLTVL.

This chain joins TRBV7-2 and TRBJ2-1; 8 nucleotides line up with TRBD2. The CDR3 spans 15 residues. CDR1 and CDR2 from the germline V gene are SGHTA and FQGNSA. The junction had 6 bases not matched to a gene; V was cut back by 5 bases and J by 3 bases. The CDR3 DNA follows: TGTGCCAGCAGCCCCAGCGGGAGAAGCTACAATGAGCAGTTCTTC. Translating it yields CASSPSGRSYNEQFF.

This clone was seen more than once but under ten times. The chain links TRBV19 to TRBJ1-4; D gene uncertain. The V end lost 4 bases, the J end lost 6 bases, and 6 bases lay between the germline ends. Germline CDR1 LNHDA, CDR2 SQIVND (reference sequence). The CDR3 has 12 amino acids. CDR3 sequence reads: CASSSGDEKLFF. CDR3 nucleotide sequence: TGTGCCAGTAGTAGCGGGGATGAAAAACTGTTTTTT.

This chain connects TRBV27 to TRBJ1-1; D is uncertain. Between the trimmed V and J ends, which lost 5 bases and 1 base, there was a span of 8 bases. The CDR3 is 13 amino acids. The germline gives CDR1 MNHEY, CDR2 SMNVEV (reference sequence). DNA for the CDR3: TGTGCCAGCAGTGTTAGCCCGAACACTGAAGCTTTCTTT. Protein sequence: CASSVSPNTEAFF.

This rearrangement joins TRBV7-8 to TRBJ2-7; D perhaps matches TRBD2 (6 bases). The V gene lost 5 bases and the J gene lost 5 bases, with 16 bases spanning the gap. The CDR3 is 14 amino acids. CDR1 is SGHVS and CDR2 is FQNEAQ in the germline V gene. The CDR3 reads CASSPGGRGDEQYF. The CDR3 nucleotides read TGTGCCAGCAGCCCCGGGGGAAGAGGGGACGAGCAGTACTTC. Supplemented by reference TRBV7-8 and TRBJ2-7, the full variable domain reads GAGVSQSPRYKVAKRGQDVALRCDPISGHVSLFWYQQALGQGPEFLTYFQNEAQLDKSGLPSDRFFAERPEGSVSTLKIQRTQQEDSAVYLCASSPGGRGDEQYFGPGTRLTVT.